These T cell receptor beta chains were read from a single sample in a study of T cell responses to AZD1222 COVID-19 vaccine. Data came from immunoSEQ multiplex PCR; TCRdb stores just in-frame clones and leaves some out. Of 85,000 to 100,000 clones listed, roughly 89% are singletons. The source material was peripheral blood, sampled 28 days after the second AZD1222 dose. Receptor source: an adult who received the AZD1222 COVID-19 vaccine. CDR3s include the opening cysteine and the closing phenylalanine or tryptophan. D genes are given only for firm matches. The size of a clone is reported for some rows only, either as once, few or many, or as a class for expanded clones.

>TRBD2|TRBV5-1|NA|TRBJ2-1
TGCGCCAGCAGCCGGGGTGGCGGGGGGAACAATGAGCAGTTCTTC
CASSRGGGGNNEQFF
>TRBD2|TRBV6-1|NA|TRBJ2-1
TGTGCCAGCAGTGAACTAGCGGGGTCCTACAATGAGCAGTTCTTC
CASSELAGSYNEQFF
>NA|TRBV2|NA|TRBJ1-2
TGTGCCAGCAGTGCCCAACAGGGAGGAGAAGGCTACACCTTC
CASSAQQGGEGYTF
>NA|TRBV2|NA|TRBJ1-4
TGTGCCAGCAGCGGCAGGAAGAATGAAAAACTGTTTTTT
CASSGRKNEKLFF
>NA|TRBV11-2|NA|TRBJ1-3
TGTGCCAGCAGCTTAGTAGCTCATTTCTCTGGAAACACCATATATTTT
CASSLVAHFSGNTIYF
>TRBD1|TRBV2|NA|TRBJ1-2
TGTGCCAGCAGGCCGGGACAGGGGGCCTCCTATGGCTACACCTTC
CASRPGQGASYGYTF
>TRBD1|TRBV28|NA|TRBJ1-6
TGTGCCAGCACCCTGGGACAGGTTAATTCACCCCTCCACTTT
CASTLGQVNSPLHF
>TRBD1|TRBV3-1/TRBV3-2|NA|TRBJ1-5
TGTGCCAGCAGCTCACAGGGGTCTAAGAGCAATCAGCCCCAGCATTTT
CASSSQGSKSNQPQHF
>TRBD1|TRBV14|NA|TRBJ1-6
TGTGCCAGCAGCAAGACAGGGGGCTATTCACCCCTCCACTTT
CASSKTGGYSPLHF
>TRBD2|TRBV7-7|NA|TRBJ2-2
TGTGCCAGCAGCCAGAGACTAGCGGGGACCGGGGAGCTGTTTTTT
CASSQRLAGTGELFF
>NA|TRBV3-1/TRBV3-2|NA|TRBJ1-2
TGTGCCAGCAGCCGACCTCCGGGTAACTATGGCTACACCTTC
CASSRPPGNYGYTF
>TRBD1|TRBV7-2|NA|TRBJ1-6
TGTGCCAGCAGCTCACCGGGACAGACAAATTCACCCCTCCACTTT
CASSSPGQTNSPLHF
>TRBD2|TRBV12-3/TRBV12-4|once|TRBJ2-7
TGTGCCAGCAGGACTAGCGGGGGCTACGAGCAGTACTTC
CASRTSGGYEQYF
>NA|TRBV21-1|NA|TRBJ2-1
TGTGCCAGCAGCAAAGCTCGCGGAGGTAATGAGCAGTTCTTC
CASSKARGGNEQFF
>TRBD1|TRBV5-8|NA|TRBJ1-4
TGTGCCAGCAGCCCAGGACAGGCTGGCGAAAAACTGTTTTTT
CASSPGQAGEKLFF
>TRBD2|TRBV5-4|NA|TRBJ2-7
TGTGCCAGCAGCTTCGATCCGGGGGGTACCTACGAGCAGTACTTC
CASSFDPGGTYEQYF
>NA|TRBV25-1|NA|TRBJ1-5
TGTGCCAGCAGTGAATGGGACCGGGGCGGGCCCCAGCATTTT
CASSEWDRGGPQHF
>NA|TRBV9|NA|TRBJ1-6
TGTGCCAGCAGTGAGGGTATTGGGGTCGGTTCACCCCTCCACTTT
CASSEGIGVGSPLHF
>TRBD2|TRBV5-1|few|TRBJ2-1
TGCGCCAGCAGCTCCGGGACTAGCGGGGGGAGGTATGAGCAGTTCTTC
CASSSGTSGGRYEQFF
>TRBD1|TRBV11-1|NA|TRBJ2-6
TGTGCCAGCAGTAGGACAGGGTCTGGGGCCAACGTCCTGACTTTC
CASSRTGSGANVLTF
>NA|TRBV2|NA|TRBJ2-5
TGTGCCAGCAGCCCTCAGGGTAGGGTGGAGACCCAGTACTTC
CASSPQGRVETQYF
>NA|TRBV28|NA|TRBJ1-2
TGTGCCAGCAGTTGGCTACTAAACTATGGCTACACCTTC
CASSWLLNYGYTF
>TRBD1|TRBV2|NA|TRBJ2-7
TGTGCCAGCAGTCCGGACAGGGACTACGAGCAGTACTTC
CASSPDRDYEQYF
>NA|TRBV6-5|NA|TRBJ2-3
TGTGCCAGCAGCGCCCCGAGCACAGATACGCAGTATTTT
CASSAPSTDTQYF
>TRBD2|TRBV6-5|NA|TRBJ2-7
TGTGCCAGCAGTTTATCTAGCGGACCTCTTTCCGAGCAGTACTTC
CASSLSSGPLSEQYF
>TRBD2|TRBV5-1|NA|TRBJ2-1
TGCGCCAGCAGCTTCGGGCGGGGGGCTTACAATGAGCAGTTCTTC
CASSFGRGAYNEQFF
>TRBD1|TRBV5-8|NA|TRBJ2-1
TGTGCCAGCAGCCGGAGGACAGGGGAGAGAGATGAGCAGTTCTTC
CASSRRTGERDEQFF
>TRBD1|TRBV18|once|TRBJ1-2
TGTGCCAGCTCACCATTAGGCCGGGACAGCCTTCGGAACTATGGCTACACCTTC
CASSPLGRDSLRNYGYTF
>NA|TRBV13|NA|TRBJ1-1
TGTGCCAGCAGCACCCGACAGTTCACTGAAGCTTTCTTT
CASSTRQFTEAFF
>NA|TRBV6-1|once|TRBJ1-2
TGTGCCAGCAGTGATTTGTTGGGGGTCGGCTATGGCTACACCTTC
CASSDLLGVGYGYTF
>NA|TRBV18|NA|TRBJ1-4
TGTGCCAGCTCACCAGGCCAGCCTCATGAAAAACTGTTTTTT
CASSPGQPHEKLFF
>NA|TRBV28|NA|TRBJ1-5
TGTGCCAGCAGTTTGGCGAGGGATCAGCCCCAGCATTTT
CASSLARDQPQHF
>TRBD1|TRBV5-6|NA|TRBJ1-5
TGTGCCAGCAGCTACTACAGGGGAAATCAGCCCCAGCATTTT
CASSYYRGNQPQHF
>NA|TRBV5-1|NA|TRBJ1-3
TGCGCCAGCAGCGGGGGAAACACCATATATTTT
CASSGGNTIYF
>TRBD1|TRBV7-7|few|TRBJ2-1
TGTGCCAGCAGCTTAACAGGGGGCAATGAGCAGTTCTTC
CASSLTGGNEQFF
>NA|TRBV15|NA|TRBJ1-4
TGTGCCACCAGCAGAGATTTAGGGAATGAAAAACTGTTTTTT
CATSRDLGNEKLFF
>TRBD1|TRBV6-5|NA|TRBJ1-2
TGTGCCATCCAGGACAGGGGGTCGAACTATGGCTACACCTTC
CAIQDRGSNYGYTF
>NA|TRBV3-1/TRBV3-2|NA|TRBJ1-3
TGTGCCAGCAGCCAAGGGACAGTAGGCACCATATATTTT
CASSQGTVGTIYF
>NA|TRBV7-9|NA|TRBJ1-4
TGTGCCAGCAGCCCCCAGGGAGAAAAACTGTTTTTT
CASSPQGEKLFF
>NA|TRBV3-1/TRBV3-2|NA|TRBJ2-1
TGTGCCAGCAGCCACGCCTTTGGGGGCTCATACAATGAGCAGTTCTTC
CASSHAFGGSYNEQFF
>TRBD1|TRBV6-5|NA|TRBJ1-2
TGTGCCAGCACCCCTACAGGGGAGGATGGCTACACCTTC
CASTPTGEDGYTF
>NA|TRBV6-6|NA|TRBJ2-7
TGTGCCAGCAGTCGAGATGGAGGGACGGGTTTGGGCGAGCAGTACTTC
CASSRDGGTGLGEQYF
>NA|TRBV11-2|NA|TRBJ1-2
TGTGCCAGCACCTACGGCGGCGAACGGGGCTACACCTTC
CASTYGGERGYTF
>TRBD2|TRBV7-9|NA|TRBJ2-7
TGTGCCAGCAACCAGGGACTAGCGATAGACGAGCAGTACTTC
CASNQGLAIDEQYF
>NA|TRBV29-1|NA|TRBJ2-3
TGCAGCGTTTCCAGGGGCAGCACAGATACGCAGTATTTT
CSVSRGSTDTQYF
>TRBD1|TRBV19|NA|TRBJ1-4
TGTGCCAGTAGTATAGCCCCACAGGGGGCAACTAATGAAAAACTGTTTTTT
CASSIAPQGATNEKLFF
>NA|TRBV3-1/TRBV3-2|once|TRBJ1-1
TGTGCCAGCAGCCACGCGGGGGGGCTCACTGAAGCTTTCTTT
CASSHAGGLTEAFF
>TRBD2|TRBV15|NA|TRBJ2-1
TGTGCCACCAGCAGAGGAGCGGGGGGGCAGTACAATGAGCAGTTCTTC
CATSRGAGGQYNEQFF
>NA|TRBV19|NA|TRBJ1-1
TGTGCCAGTACCTCAATGGAATTGAACACTGAAGCTTTCTTT
CASTSMELNTEAFF
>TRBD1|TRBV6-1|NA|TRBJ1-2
TGTGCCAGCAGTGAAGAGACAGGGGGGGGCTATGGCTACACCTTC
CASSEETGGGYGYTF
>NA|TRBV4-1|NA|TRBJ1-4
TGCGCCAGCAGCCACGTGAGGGGCACTAATGAAAAACTGTTTTTT
CASSHVRGTNEKLFF
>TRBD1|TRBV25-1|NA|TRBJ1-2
TGTGCCAGCAGTGGAGGGACAGGAGACTATGGCTACACCTTC
CASSGGTGDYGYTF
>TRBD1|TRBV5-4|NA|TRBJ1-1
TGTGCCAGCAGTCCCCGGGACAGAGACACTGAAGCTTTCTTT
CASSPRDRDTEAFF
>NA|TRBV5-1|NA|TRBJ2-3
TGCGCCAGCAGCTTGGCGCTAGCAGGAGATACGCAGTATTTT
CASSLALAGDTQYF